Described below is a single T cell receptor (beta chain) sequence and its context. Its antigen is still unknown. Method: immunoSEQ multiplex PCR; TCRdb's copy keeps in-frame clones and lacks some. This sample has roughly 2,300,000 clones, with 85% to 95% found just once. The data belong to a study of shared clonotypes between healthy human individuals. Looking at the study overall: The study drew on two women and a few men aged 18 to 49 as donors. Study observations and caveats: The small donor group covered limited genetic and exposure diversity.

Adult Caucasians living in Nashville, Tennessee made up all of the donors. The ends lost 1 base at V and 2 bases at J; junction bases unmatched: 8. CDR1 and CDR2 from the germline V gene are SGHTA and FQGNSA. This CDR3 has 18 amino acids. The sequencing sample was made of naive CD4+ T cells from PBMCs. Subset here: CD45RA+ positively selected. The receptor's source is a man in his late teens or twenties in good health. Some clones in this sample may be carry-over from other donors' samples. This sequence joins TRBV7-2 and TRBJ2-7; 13 bases are shared with TRBD2. CDR3 region: CASSLERTSGRTTYEQYF. The CDR3 coding sequence is TGTGCCAGCAGCTTAGAACGGACTAGCGGGAGAACCACCTACGAGCAGTACTTC.